The T cell receptor beta chain described here comes from a study of T cells in localized non-small cell lung cancer. Germline CDR1 is PRHDT and CDR2 is FYEKMQ (reference sequence). The CDR3 has 15 residues. The V end was cut by 2 bases, the J end by 4 bases, with 14 bases between. Whole-study findings and limits: Tumor showed lower T cell clonality than uninvolved adjacent lung, where it was highest. The study linked higher blood T cell density to longer overall survival. Owing to sequencing of a solitary tumor region, heterogeneity cannot be discounted. Adjacent lung exhibited a median of about 50 among the 100 most abundant tumor clones.

A remark on this clone: Its specificity is not known.

Sequencing used immunoSEQ multiplex PCR; TCRdb keeps in-frame clones, though not all of them. The table includes approximately 10,000 clones, roughly 80% detected once. This chain connects TRBV13 to TRBJ1-2; D is perhaps TRBD1 (6 bases). The specimen comprised peripheral blood mononuclear cells, sampled before any cancer treatment. This sequence was found in a female donor older than 55 with stage II lung adenocarcinoma. The CDR3: CASSLTNRATYGYTF. The CDR3 DNA reads TGTGCCAGCAGCTTAACCAACAGGGCCACCTATGGCTACACCTTC.